The 17 T cell receptor beta chains below come from one sample, sequenced in a study of post-analysis software for immune sequencing data. Incorporated into the TCR beta cDNA libraries were unique molecular identifiers, which served to reduce PCR and sequencing biases. Each CDR3 protein is one row after TCRdb ran MiXCR on the PCR reads. This sample has about 160,000 distinct CDR3 sequences, with about 36% found just once. The sample here was blood, taken after autologous hematopoietic stem cell transplantation. The source is a girl aged 10-17 years with multiple sclerosis.

The chain carries TRBV7-3 and TRBJ2-5; 13 bases line up with TRBD2. Per the germline V gene, CDR1 is SGHTA and CDR2 is FQGTGA. J gave up 2 bases and V 5 bases, and 2 bases lay outside the gene matches. The CDR3 contains 15 residues. The CDR3 DNA follows: TGTGCCAGCAGCCAACTAGCGGGAGGGCAAGAGACCCAGTACTTC. It yields the protein CASSQLAGGQETQYF. Full variable domain (outside the CDR3, taken from reference TRBV7-3 and TRBJ2-5): GAGVSQTPSNKVTEKGKYVELRCDPISGHTALYWYRQSLGQGPEFLIYFQGTGAADDSGLPNDRFFAVRPEGSVSTLKIQRTERGDSAVYLCASSQLAGGQETQYFGPGTRLLVL.

The V call is TRBV4-3, the J call TRBJ1-4, with D possibly TRBD1 on 5 matching bases. Trimming removed 1 base from V and 5 bases from J, with 14 bases in between. Looked up from germline, CDR1 is LGHNA and CDR2 is YSLEER. This CDR3 is 16 amino acids long. In DNA, the CDR3 is TGCGCCAGCAGCCAAGGGTTGCGGGGGGACAATGAAAAACTGTTTTTT. This sequence encodes CASSQGLRGDNEKLFF.

The chain joins TRBV28 to TRBJ1-6, with 9 bases that match TRBD1. The CDR3 spans 13 residues. Per the germline V gene, CDR1 is MDHEN and CDR2 is SYDVKM. The ends lost 8 bases at V and 9 bases at J; junction bases unmatched: 5. DNA of the CDR3: TGTGCCAGCCGGACAGGGGACGGTTCACCCCTCCACTTT. Its translation: CASRTGDGSPLHF.

The chain recombines TRBV12-3 or TRBV12-4 with TRBJ1-1, with a possible D match to TRBD1 (6 bases). V was cut by 5 bases and J by 2 bases, with 15 bases left in between. The CDR3 is made up of 15 amino acids. CDR3 nucleotide sequence: TGTGCCAGCAGTACAGGGTCATATGGTAACACTGAAGCTTTCTTT. It codes for CASSTGSYGNTEAFF.

The gene calls are TRBV27 and TRBJ2-5, with D possibly TRBD2 on 5 matching bases. CDR1 is MNHEY, CDR2 SMNVEV, per germline (reference sequence). This CDR3 has 13 amino acids. The V and J ends lost 7 bases and 11 bases respectively, with 20 bases between them. The CDR3 DNA is TGTGCCAGCACTTCACACGGTGCGGGTGAGCAGTACTTC. This gives the protein CASTSHGAGEQYF.

The CDR3 DNA follows: TGTGCCAGCATGTCCGCTCATTATGGCTACACCTTC. As protein: CASMSAHYGYTF. The chain uses TRBV27 and TRBJ1-2; no firm D call. Looked up from germline, CDR1 is MNHEY and CDR2 is SMNVEV (reference sequence). CDR3 length: 12 residues. V lost 7 bases to trimming and J lost 5 bases, with 11 bases between them.

The sample holds a few counts of this clonotype. The CDR3 region has the DNA TGTGCCAGCAGTTTAGGTCTCGGGCTTTCCACCTACGAGCAGTACTTC. This sequence encodes CASSLGLGLSTYEQYF. The chain links TRBV12-3 or TRBV12-4 to TRBJ2-7; D is unclear. The CDR3 has 16 amino acids. V lost 1 base, J lost 2 bases, and 15 bases lay in between.

The rearrangement links TRBV27 to TRBJ2-2; D is unclear. V dropped 4 bases and J dropped 8 bases, with 11 bases sitting between them. This CDR3 comprises 13 residues. Per the germline V gene, CDR1 is MNHEY and CDR2 is SMNVEV (reference sequence). CDR3 sequence (DNA): TGTGCCAGCAGTTCGGGTCGCGTGGGGGAGCTGTTTTTT. Translation: CASSSGRVGELFF.

The CDR3 protein is CATSEPTSGGTDTQYF. In DNA, the CDR3 is TGTGCCACCAGTGAGCCGACTAGCGGAGGCACAGATACGCAGTATTTT. The rearrangement links TRBV24-1 to TRBJ2-3, with 9 bases aligning to TRBD2. The length of the CDR3 is 16 residues. Germline CDR1 and CDR2: KGHDR and SFDVKD. With V trimmed by 4 bases and J by 1 base, 5 bases remained unmatched.

This clonotype occurred many times. CDR3 region: CASSSPGQGGEQYF. The CDR3 DNA is TGTGCCAGCAGTTCCCCGGGACAGGGAGGCGAGCAGTACTTC. This chain connects TRBV6-5 to TRBJ2-7; 9 nucleotides align to TRBD1. This CDR3 region has 14 residues. Losses at the gene ends were 4 bases for V and 6 bases for J; bases not matched to a gene: 7. Germline V gene sequence: CDR1 MNHEY, CDR2 SVGAGI.

CDR3: CASSPGTGGRADAEYF. The CDR3 nucleotides are TGTGCCAGCAGCCCAGGGACAGGGGGCAGAGCAGATGCGGAGTATTTT. The genes are TRBV12-3 or TRBV12-4 and TRBJ2-3; TRBD1 agrees at 12 bases. With 6 bases clipped from V and 13 bases from J, the junction kept 17 bases outside the gene matches. The CDR3 consists of 16 residues.

The J gene is TRBJ2-4, the V gene TRBV18; D possibly corresponds to TRBD2 (6 bases). The DNA end is more similar to TRBJ2-5, so the J call may be wrong. CDR1 is KGHSH, CDR2 LQKENI, per germline. The CDR3 covers 17 residues. Here the CDR3 DNA reads TGTGCCAGCTCACCACGCGTCGGAGGGGACCCTCAAGAGACCCAGTACTTC. Translation gives CASSPRVGGDPQETQYF.

This clonotype was recorded a few times. V usage is TRBV9 and J usage is TRBJ2-3; 10 nucleotides align to TRBD2. Germline V gene data show CDR1 as SGDLS and CDR2 as YYNGEE. This CDR3 has 16 amino acids. Germline trimming cut 1 base from V and 4 bases from J; bases unmatched to any gene: 6. The DNA for the CDR3 is TGTGCCAGCAGCGTACCTAGCGGGAGTTCTGCAGATACGCAGTATTTT. This gives the protein CASSVPSGSSADTQYF.

The chain employs TRBV7-2 and TRBJ1-2; a possible D gene is TRBD1 (5 bases). This CDR3 comprises 15 residues. The V end lost 5 bases, the J end lost 8 bases, and 21 bases lay between the germline ends. Germline V CDR1 and CDR2: SGHTA, FQGNSA. The CDR3 DNA reads TGTGCCAGCAGCAAAGACAGCCCCCCGGCGAAGGGCTACACCTTC. Encoded protein: CASSKDSPPAKGYTF.

The chain employs TRBV20-1 and TRBJ2-1, with D perhaps TRBD1 (5 bases). Germline-derived CDR1 and CDR2 are DFQATT and SNEGSKA (reference sequence). Deletions cut 4 bases from V and 5 bases from J, with 12 bases between. CDR3 length: 13 amino acids. The chain's CDR3 is CSATGLSNNEQFF. The CDR3 nucleotides read TGCAGTGCTACAGGGCTTTCGAACAATGAGCAGTTCTTC.

In this sample, this clonotype turned up many times. The chain is built from TRBV30 and TRBJ2-2; no definite D call. Trimming pared 3 bases from V and 3 bases from J, leaving 8 bases between. Germline V gene sequence: CDR1 GTSNPN, CDR2 SVGIG (reference sequence). The CDR3 totals 13 residues. In nucleotides, the CDR3 is TGTGCCTGGAGGGGCTATTACACCGGGGAGCTGTTTTTT. As protein: CAWRGYYTGELFF.

The chain is built from TRBV14 and TRBJ2-1, with D unclear. Per the germline V gene, CDR1 is SGHDN and CDR2 is FVKESK. There are 12 residues in the CDR3. The ends were cut back, 5 bases at V and 7 bases at J, with 9 bases in the middle. The CDR3 nucleotides are TGTGCCAGCAGCGCCATTCAGAATGAGCAGTTCTTC. Amino acid sequence: CASSAIQNEQFF.